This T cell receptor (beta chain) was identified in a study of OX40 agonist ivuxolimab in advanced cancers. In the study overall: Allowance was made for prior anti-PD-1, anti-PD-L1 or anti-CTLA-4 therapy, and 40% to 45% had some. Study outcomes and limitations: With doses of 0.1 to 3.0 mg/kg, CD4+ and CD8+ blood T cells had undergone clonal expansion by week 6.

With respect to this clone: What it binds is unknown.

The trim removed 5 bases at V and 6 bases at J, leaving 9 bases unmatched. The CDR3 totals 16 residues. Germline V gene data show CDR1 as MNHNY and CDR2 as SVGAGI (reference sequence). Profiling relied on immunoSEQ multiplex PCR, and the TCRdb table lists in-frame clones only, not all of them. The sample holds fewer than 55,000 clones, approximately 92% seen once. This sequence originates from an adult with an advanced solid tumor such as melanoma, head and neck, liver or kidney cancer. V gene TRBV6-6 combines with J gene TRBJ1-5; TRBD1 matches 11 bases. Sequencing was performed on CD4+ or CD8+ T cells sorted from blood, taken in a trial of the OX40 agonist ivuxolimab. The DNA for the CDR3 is TGTGCCAGCAGTACAACCGGGACAGGGGGGAGTCAGCCCCAGCATTTT. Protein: CASSTTGTGGSQPQHF.